This TCR beta chain was identified in a study of blood T cell repertoires in COVID-19. Original processing notes: It was from reference gene primer amplification that nucleated cell counts were estimated. Some clones are missing from TCRdb's copy, which holds only in-frame ones; the method was immunoSEQ multiplex PCR. That table is the source of V, J and clone size, and D and trimming were worked out from the DNA. The data contain 120,000 to 150,000 clones, approximately 80% of them singletons. Sequenced input: peripheral blood. This receptor was identified in a human donor in a cohort sampled during active COVID-19.

CDR3 protein: CASSARGYSNQPQHF. CDR3 sequence (DNA): TGTGCCAGCAGCGCCAGGGGTTATAGCAATCAGCCCCAGCATTTT. V is TRBV9 and J is TRBJ1-5; D possibly corresponds to TRBD1 (6 bases). Trimming took 3 bases from V and 0 from J, leaving 10 bases between them. Germline V gives CDR1 SGDLS, CDR2 YYNGEE. There are 15 residues in the CDR3.